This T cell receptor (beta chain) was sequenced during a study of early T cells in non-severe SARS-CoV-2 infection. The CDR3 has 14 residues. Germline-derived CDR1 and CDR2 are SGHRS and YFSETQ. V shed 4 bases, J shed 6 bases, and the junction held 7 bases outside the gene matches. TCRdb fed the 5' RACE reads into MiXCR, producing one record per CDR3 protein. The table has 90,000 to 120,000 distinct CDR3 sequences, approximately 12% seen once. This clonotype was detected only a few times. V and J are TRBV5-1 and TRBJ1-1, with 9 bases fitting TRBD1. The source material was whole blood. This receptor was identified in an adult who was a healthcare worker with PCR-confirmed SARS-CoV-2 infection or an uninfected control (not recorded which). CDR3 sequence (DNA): TGCGCCAGCAGCCCGACAGGGGGTCGCGCTGAAGCTTTCTTT. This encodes CASSPTGGRAEAFF.